A selection of T cell receptor beta chains follows, all from one sample in a study of blood T cell repertoires in COVID-19. Produced via immunoSEQ multiplex PCR; TCRdb's table is partial and in-frame only. The sample records approximately 170,000 clones, around 79% being singletons. The material sequenced was PBMCs or T cells enriched from blood (not recorded which). These TCRs come from a woman aged 70-85 years in a cohort exposed to, infected with or recovered from COVID-19 (not recorded which). Each CDR3 is given with its conserved first and last residue. The D gene is left open where the match is weak. Size is omitted from some rows. Given values are once, few, many or a class for expanded clones.

d_gene: .; j_gene: TRBJ1-2; abundance: few; v_gene: TRBV12-3/TRBV12-4; CDR3aa: CASSPSADGYTF; CDR3nt: TGTGCCAGCAGCCCCAGCGCGGATGGCTACACCTTC
d_gene: .; j_gene: TRBJ1-5; abundance: .; v_gene: TRBV4-2; CDR3aa: CASSQGSSNQPQHF; CDR3nt: TGTGCCAGCAGCCAAGGCAGTAGCAATCAGCCCCAGCATTTT
d_gene: TRBD2; j_gene: TRBJ2-5; abundance: .; v_gene: TRBV7-9; CDR3aa: CASSVGTSGKETQYF; CDR3nt: TGTGCCAGCAGCGTCGGGACTAGCGGTAAAGAGACCCAGTACTTC
d_gene: .; j_gene: TRBJ1-2; abundance: few; v_gene: TRBV6-5; CDR3aa: CASSSQGYYGYTF; CDR3nt: TGTGCCAGCAGTAGCCAGGGTTACTATGGCTACACCTTC
d_gene: .; j_gene: TRBJ2-3; abundance: .; v_gene: TRBV10-2; CDR3aa: CATKNPGLLTDTQYF; CDR3nt: TGCGCCACCAAAAATCCGGGATTACTCACAGATACGCAGTATTTT
d_gene: TRBD2; j_gene: TRBJ2-1; abundance: .; v_gene: TRBV6-1; CDR3aa: CASRVAGGSYNEQFF; CDR3nt: TGTGCCAGCAGAGTAGCGGGAGGATCCTACAATGAGCAGTTCTTC
d_gene: .; j_gene: TRBJ1-3; abundance: few; v_gene: TRBV12-3/TRBV12-4; CDR3aa: CASRKTAGNTIYF; CDR3nt: TGTGCCAGCAGGAAGACAGCTGGAAACACCATATATTTT
d_gene: TRBD1; j_gene: TRBJ2-5; abundance: few; v_gene: TRBV5-1; CDR3aa: CASSLPGQVGETQYF; CDR3nt: TGCGCCAGCAGCTTGCCGGGACAGGTAGGAGAGACCCAGTACTTC
d_gene: TRBD1; j_gene: TRBJ2-2; abundance: .; v_gene: TRBV7-9; CDR3aa: CASSRTRDRVFFAGELFF; CDR3nt: TGTGCCAGCAGCCGGACGCGGGACAGGGTTTTTTTCGCCGGGGAGCTGTTTTTT
d_gene: .; j_gene: TRBJ2-1; abundance: .; v_gene: TRBV5-5; CDR3aa: CASSLGQANNEQFF; CDR3nt: TGTGCCAGCAGCTTGGGGCAGGCGAACAATGAGCAGTTCTTC
d_gene: .; j_gene: TRBJ2-7; abundance: .; v_gene: TRBV12-3/TRBV12-4; CDR3aa: CASSIQSSYEQYF; CDR3nt: TGTGCCAGCAGCATACAGAGCTCCTACGAGCAGTACTTC